Below, 8 T cell receptor beta chains from the same sample are listed, as sequenced in a study of T cells after somatic rescue of genetic block. The protocol was immunoSEQ multiplex PCR, while the TCRdb copy is restricted to in-frame clones and leaves out a portion. The repertoire holds 85,000 to 100,000 clones, with 70% to 90% as singletons. Sequenced sample: peripheral blood mononuclear cells (PBMCs). These receptors came from a woman aged 18-35 years.

J is TRBJ2-1 and V is TRBV7-9; D is perhaps TRBD1 (5 bases). The V end was cut by 4 bases, the J end by 2 bases, with 15 bases between. The CDR3 has 16 residues. Looked up from germline, CDR1 is SEHNR and CDR2 is FQNEAQ (reference sequence). CDR3 DNA: TGTGCCAGCAGCTCTATTCAGGGAATAGCCTACAATGAGCAGTTCTTC. It codes for CASSSIQGIAYNEQFF.

The V and J genes are TRBV28 and TRBJ2-2; D is unresolved. In germline, CDR1 is MDHEN, CDR2 SYDVKM. Trimming took off 6 bases at V and 1 base at J, with 12 bases between the two ends. This CDR3 contains 15 residues. The CDR3 nucleotides read TGTGCCAGCAGGAAAACAACAGAGAACACCGGGGAGCTGTTTTTT. This encodes CASRKTTENTGELFF.

The chain joins TRBV7-9 to TRBJ2-7; D unresolved. Looked up from germline, CDR1 is SEHNR and CDR2 is FQNEAQ (reference sequence). V lost 0 bases and J lost 4, with 7 bases in between. This CDR3 is built from 13 residues. The CDR3 sequence: CASSLASAYEQYF. The CDR3 nucleotides are TGTGCCAGCAGCTTAGCTTCTGCATACGAGCAGTACTTC. Using reference TRBV7-9 and TRBJ2-7 for the parts outside the CDR3, the full variable domain is DTGVSQNPRHKITKRGQNVTFRCDPISEHNRLYWYRQTLGQGPEFLTYFQNEAQLEKSRLLSDRFSAERPKGSFSTLEIQRTEQGDSAMYLCASSLASAYEQYFGPGTRLTVT.

The chain links TRBV30 to TRBJ1-1; weak D call: TRBD1 (5 bases). This CDR3 region has 12 residues. Deletions cut 8 bases from V and 2 bases from J, with 12 bases between. Per the germline V gene, CDR1 is GTSNPN and CDR2 is SVGIG (reference sequence). CDR3 region: CARRRDNTEAFF. CDR3 DNA sequence: TGTGCCCGGCGCAGGGATAACACTGAAGCTTTCTTT.

The genes are TRBV6-5 and TRBJ2-3; D may correspond to TRBD1 or TRBD2 (5 bases each). The CDR3 covers 16 residues. Germline CDR1 is MNHEY and CDR2 is SVGAGI. The V gene lost 4 bases and the J gene lost 6 bases, with 20 bases spanning the gap. The chain's CDR3 is CASSSVPGPIADTQYF. The CDR3 nucleotides are TGTGCCAGCAGTTCCGTCCCGGGACCTATAGCGGATACGCAGTATTTT.

This clone was counted a single time. The gene calls are TRBV11-2 and TRBJ2-7; TRBD2 matches 11 bases. The CDR3 has 15 amino acids. Per the germline V gene, CDR1 is SGHAT and CDR2 is FQNNGV. V was pared by 5 bases and J by 5 bases, with 8 bases of the junction left unmatched. Here the CDR3 reads CASSPLAGEIHEQYF. The CDR3 nucleotides are TGTGCCAGCAGCCCACTAGCGGGAGAAATCCACGAGCAGTACTTC. Full variable domain (missing parts from reference TRBV11-2 and TRBJ2-7): EAGVAQSPRYKIIEKRQSVAFWCNPISGHATLYWYQQILGQGPKLLIQFQNNGVVDDSQLPKDRFSAERLKGVDSTLKIQPAKLEDSAVYLCASSPLAGEIHEQYFGPGTRLTVT.

The chain combines TRBV15 with TRBJ1-4, with TRBD1 matching 8 bases. Germline lookup yields CDR1 LNHNV and CDR2 YYDKDF (reference sequence). The CDR3 length is 14 residues. V lost 4 bases to trimming and J lost 8 bases; unmatched junction nucleotides: 6. CDR3 loop: CATSIGTGLEKLFF. The DNA for the CDR3 is TGTGCCACCAGCATCGGGACAGGTCTCGAAAAACTGTTTTTT.

This chain connects TRBV11-2 to TRBJ2-7, with D tentatively TRBD2 (6 bases). The V end was cut by 5 bases, the J end by 1 base, with 18 bases between. CDR3 length equals 16 residues. Germline CDR1 and CDR2: SGHAT and FQNNGV. The CDR3 coding sequence is TGTGCCAGCAGCAACTTCGGGGTAGCGGCTTCCTACGAGCAGTACTTC. Translation gives CASSNFGVAASYEQYF.